Sequencing of this T cell receptor (beta chain) was carried out in a study of T cell changes during pregnancy in multiple sclerosis. The protocol was immunoSEQ multiplex PCR, while the TCRdb copy is restricted to in-frame clones and leaves out a portion. Of about 44,000 clones in the sample, more than 70% were seen once. Deletions cut 4 bases from V and 1 base from J, with 14 bases between. The CDR3 is 15 amino acids. CDR1 is SGHRS, CDR2 YFSETQ, per germline. This chain connects TRBV5-1 to TRBJ2-5, with TRBD2 as a possible D gene (6 bases). This receptor was obtained from a female donor in good health, enrolled as a control in a pregnancy study. Sample: CD8+ T cells from peripheral blood mononuclear cells, taken after pregnancy. The CDR3, as DNA: TGCGCCAGCAGCCCGCACGGGACTCTCCAAGAGACCCAGTACTTC. Its translation is CASSPHGTLQETQYF.